This TCR beta chain was documented in a study of T-cell memory formation after mild COVID-19. Whole-study results and caveats: Contracting CD8+ clones were enriched in EMRA, CD4+ mainly in CM and EM.

CDR3 size: 15 residues. V lost 0 bases, J lost 10 bases, and 13 bases lay in between. From germline, CDR1 is SGHAT and CDR2 FQNNGV. This clonotype has only a few counts. Its antigen remains unknown. Constant-segment primers served in 5'RACE that generated TCR alpha and TCR beta cDNA libraries bearing sample barcodes and UMIs. A single record per CDR3 protein comes from TCRdb applying MiXCR to the 5' RACE reads. The table shows about 560,000 distinct CDR3 sequences, with about 20% occurring only once. This rearrangement joins TRBV11-2 to TRBJ1-6; the D is unclear. The TCR comes from an adult woman who had mild COVID-19 (a few samples of this study predate the infection). Cell type and time point are not known. Sequencing was done on a sample of PBMCs or a T cell subset sorted from them (not recorded which). The CDR3 nucleotides are TGTGCCAGCAGCTTAGATCTCGGGGTTATGTCACCCCTCCACTTT. It translates to CASSLDLGVMSPLHF.